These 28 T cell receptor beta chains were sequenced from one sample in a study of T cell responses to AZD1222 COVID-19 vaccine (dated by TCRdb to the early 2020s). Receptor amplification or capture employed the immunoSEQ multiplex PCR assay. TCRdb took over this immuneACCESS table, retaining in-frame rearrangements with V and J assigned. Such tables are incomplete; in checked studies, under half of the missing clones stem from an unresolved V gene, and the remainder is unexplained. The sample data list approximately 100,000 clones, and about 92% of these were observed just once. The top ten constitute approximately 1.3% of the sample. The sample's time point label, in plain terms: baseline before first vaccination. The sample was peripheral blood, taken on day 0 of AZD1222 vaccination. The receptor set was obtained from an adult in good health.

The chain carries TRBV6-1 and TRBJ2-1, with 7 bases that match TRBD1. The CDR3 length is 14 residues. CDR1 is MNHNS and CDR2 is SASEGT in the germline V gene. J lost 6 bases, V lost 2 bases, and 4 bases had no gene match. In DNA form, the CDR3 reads TGTGCCAGCAGTGAACGGACAGGATTCAATGAGCAGTTCTTC. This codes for CASSERTGFNEQFF.

The CDR3 loop reads CASSQSSGSYNEQFF. The CDR3 DNA reads TGTGCCAGCTCACAGAGTAGCGGGAGTTACAATGAGCAGTTCTTC. The genes are TRBV18 and TRBJ2-1; 9 nucleotides line up with TRBD2. The CDR3 has 15 residues. From germline, CDR1 is KGHSH and CDR2 LQKENI. V was pared by 4 bases and J by 4 bases, with 5 bases of the junction left unmatched.

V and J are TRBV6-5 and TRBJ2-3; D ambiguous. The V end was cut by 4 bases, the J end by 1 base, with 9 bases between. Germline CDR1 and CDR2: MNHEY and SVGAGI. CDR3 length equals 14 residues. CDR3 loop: CASSWGLRTDTQYF. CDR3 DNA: TGTGCCAGCAGTTGGGGTCTACGCACAGATACGCAGTATTTT.

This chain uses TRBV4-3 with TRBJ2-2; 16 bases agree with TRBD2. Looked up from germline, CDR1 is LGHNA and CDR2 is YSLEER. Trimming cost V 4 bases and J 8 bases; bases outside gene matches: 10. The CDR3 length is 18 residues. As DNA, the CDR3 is TGCGCCAGCAGCCGGGGACTAGCGGGAGGGGATCGAGCGGGGGAGCTGTTTTTT. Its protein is CASSRGLAGGDRAGELFF.

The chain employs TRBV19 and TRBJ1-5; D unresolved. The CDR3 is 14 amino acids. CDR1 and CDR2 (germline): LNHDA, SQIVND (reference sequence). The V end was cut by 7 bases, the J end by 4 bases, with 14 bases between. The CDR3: CASIRAGRNQPQHF. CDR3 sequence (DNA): TGTGCCAGTATTAGGGCAGGACGAAATCAGCCCCAGCATTTT.

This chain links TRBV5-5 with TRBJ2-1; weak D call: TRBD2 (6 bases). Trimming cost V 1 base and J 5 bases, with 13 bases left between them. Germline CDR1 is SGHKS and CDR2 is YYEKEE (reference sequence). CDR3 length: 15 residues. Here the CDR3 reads CASSLRTNVNNEQFF. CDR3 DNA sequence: TGTGCCAGCAGCTTGAGGACTAACGTCAACAATGAGCAGTTCTTC.

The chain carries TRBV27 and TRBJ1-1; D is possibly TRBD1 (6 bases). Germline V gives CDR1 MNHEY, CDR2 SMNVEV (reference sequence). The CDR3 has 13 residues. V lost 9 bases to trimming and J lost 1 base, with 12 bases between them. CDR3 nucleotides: TGTGCCAGTAGAAAGGGGGGGAACACTGAAGCTTTCTTT. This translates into CASRKGGNTEAFF.

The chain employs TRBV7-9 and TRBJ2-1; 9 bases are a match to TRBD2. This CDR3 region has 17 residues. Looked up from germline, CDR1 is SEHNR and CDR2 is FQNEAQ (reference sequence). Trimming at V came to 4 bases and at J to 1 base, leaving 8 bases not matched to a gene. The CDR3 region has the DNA TGTGCCAGCAGCTCCGGCGGGAGGGCGGGGTCCTACAATGAGCAGTTCTTC. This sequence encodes CASSSGGRAGSYNEQFF.

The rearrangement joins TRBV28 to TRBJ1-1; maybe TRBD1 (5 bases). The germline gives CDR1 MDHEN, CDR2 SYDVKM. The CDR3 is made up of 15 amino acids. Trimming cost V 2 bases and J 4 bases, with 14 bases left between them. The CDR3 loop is CASSLGGLGTTEAFF. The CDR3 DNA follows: TGTGCCAGCAGTTTAGGGGGACTTGGGACCACTGAAGCTTTCTTT. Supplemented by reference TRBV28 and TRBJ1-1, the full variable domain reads DVKVTQSSRYLVKRTGEKVFLECVQDMDHENMFWYRQDPGLGLRLIYFSYDVKMKEKGDIPEGYSVSREKKERFSLILESASTNQTSMYLCASSLGGLGTTEAFFGQGTRLTVV.

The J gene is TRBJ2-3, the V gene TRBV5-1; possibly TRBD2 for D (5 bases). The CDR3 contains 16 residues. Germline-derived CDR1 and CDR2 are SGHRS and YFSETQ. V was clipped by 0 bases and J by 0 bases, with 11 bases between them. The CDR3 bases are TGCGCCAGCAGCTTGGAGGGCCGGACTAGCACAGATACGCAGTATTTT. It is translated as CASSLEGRTSTDTQYF. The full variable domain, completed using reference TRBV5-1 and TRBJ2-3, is KAGVTQTPRYLIKTRGQQVTLSCSPISGHRSVSWYQQTPGQGLQFLFEYFSETQRNKGNFPGRFSGRQFSNSRSEMNVSTLELGDSALYLCASSLEGRTSTDTQYFGPGTRLTVL.

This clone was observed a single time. Here the CDR3 reads CASSSRDGGTYEQYF. The CDR3 DNA reads as TGTGCCAGCAGTTCCCGGGACGGCGGGACCTACGAGCAGTACTTC. The V call is TRBV6-2 or TRBV6-3, the J call TRBJ2-7, with D tentatively TRBD2 (6 bases). In germline, CDR1 is MNHEY, CDR2 SVGEGT. The CDR3 spans 15 residues. The germline V and J ends were trimmed by 4 bases and 2 bases, with 15 bases remaining between them.

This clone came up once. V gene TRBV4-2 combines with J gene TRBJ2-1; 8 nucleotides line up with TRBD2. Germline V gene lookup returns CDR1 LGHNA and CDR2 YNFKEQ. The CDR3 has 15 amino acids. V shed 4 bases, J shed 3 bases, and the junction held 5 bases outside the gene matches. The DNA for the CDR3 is TGTGCCAGCAGCCGCTCCGGGGGGGGCTACAATGAGCAGTTCTTC. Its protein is CASSRSGGGYNEQFF.

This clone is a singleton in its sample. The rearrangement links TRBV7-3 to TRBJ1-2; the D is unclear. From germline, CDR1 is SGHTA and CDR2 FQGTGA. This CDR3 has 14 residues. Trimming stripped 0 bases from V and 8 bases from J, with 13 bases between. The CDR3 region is CASSLTPVLTGYTF. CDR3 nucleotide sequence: TGTGCCAGCAGCTTAACCCCGGTGTTGACGGGCTACACCTTC. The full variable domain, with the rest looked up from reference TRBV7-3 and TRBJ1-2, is GAGVSQTPSNKVTEKGKYVELRCDPISGHTALYWYRQSLGQGPEFLIYFQGTGAADDSGLPNDRFFAVRPEGSVSTLKIQRTERGDSAVYLCASSLTPVLTGYTFGSGTRLTVV.

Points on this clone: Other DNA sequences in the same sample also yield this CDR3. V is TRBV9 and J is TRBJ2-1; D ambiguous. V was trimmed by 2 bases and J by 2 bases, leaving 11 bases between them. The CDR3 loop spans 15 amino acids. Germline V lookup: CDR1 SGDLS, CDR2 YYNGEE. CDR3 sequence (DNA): TGTGCCAGCAGCGTGGCAGGTGGGACCTACAATGAGCAGTTCTTC. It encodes CASSVAGGTYNEQFF.

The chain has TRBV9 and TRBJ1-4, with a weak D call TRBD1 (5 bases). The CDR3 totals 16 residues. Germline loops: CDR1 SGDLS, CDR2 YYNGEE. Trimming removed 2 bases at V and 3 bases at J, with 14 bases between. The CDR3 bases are TGTGCCAGCAGCGTCGGGGGTACTAAGGCTAATGAAAAACTGTTTTTT. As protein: CASSVGGTKANEKLFF.

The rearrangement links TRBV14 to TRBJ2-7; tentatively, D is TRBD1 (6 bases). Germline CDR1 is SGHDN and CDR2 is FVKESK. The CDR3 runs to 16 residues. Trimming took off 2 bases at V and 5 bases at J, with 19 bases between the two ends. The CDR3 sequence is CASSQTTGLGRDEQYF. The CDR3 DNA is TGTGCCAGCAGCCAAACCACAGGGCTGGGGCGAGACGAGCAGTACTTC.

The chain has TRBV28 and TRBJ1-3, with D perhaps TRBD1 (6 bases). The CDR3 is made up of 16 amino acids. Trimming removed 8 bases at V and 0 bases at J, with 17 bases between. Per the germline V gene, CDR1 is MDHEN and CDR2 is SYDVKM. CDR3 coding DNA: TGTGCCAGCGGTATAACAGGGTTGAGCTCTGGAAACACCATATATTTT. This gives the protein CASGITGLSSGNTIYF.

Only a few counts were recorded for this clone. CDR3 bases: TGTGCCAGCAGCTTAAAGGACGGGGCCCAGGGCACCGGGGAGCTGTTTTTT. Protein sequence: CASSLKDGAQGTGELFF. This rearrangement joins TRBV7-9 to TRBJ2-2; D might be TRBD1 or TRBD2, each matching 5 bases. The CDR3 has 17 residues. The germline V gene has CDR1 SEHNR and CDR2 FQNEAQ (reference sequence). Trimming left V 2 bases short and J 4 bases short, with 17 bases between.

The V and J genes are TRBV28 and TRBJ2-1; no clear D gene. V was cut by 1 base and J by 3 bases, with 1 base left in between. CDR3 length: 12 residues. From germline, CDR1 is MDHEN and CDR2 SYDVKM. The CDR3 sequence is CASSLYYNEQFF. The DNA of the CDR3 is TGTGCCAGCAGTTTATACTACAATGAGCAGTTCTTC.

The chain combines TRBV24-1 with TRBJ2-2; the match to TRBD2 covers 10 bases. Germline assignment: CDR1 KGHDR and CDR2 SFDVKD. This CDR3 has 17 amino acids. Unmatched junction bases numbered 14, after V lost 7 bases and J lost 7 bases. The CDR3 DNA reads TGTGCCACCAGCTCTTCTGTGGGGACTAGCGTCGTCGGGGAGCTGTTTTTT. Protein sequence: CATSSSVGTSVVGELFF.

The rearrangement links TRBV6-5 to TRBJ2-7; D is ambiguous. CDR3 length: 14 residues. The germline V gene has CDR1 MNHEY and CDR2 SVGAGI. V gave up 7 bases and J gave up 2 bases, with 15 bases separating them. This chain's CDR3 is CASTGTLGTYEQYF. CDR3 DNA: TGTGCCAGCACAGGTACACTTGGAACCTACGAGCAGTACTTC.

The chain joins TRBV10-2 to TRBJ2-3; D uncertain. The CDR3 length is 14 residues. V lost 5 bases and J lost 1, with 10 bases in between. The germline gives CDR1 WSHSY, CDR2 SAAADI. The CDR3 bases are TGCGCCAGCAGTCCCACACAACGCACAGATACGCAGTATTTT. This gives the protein CASSPTQRTDTQYF.

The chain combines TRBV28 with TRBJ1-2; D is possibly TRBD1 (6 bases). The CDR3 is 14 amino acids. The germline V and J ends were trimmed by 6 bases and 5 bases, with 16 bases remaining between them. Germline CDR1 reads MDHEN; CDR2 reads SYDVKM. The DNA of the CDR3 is TGTGCCAGCAGGGGGGGCTTGAGAGAGTATGGCTACACCTTC. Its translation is CASRGGLREYGYTF.

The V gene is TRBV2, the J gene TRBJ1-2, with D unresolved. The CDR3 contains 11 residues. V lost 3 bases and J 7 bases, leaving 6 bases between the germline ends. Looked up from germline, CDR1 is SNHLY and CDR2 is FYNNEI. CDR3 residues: CASSEKIGYTF. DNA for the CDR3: TGTGCCAGCAGTGAGAAGATTGGCTACACCTTC.

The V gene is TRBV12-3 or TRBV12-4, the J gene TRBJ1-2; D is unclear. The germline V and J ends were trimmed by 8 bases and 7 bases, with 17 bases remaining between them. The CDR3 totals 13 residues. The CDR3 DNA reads TGTGCCAGCGGTCCTTCAATTATCCCTGGCTACACCTTC. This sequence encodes CASGPSIIPGYTF.

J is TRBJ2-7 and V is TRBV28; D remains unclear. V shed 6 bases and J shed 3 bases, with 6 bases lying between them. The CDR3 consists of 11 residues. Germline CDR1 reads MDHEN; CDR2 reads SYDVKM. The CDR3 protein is CASRAYYEQYF. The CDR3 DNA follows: TGTGCCAGCAGGGCCTACTACGAGCAGTACTTC.

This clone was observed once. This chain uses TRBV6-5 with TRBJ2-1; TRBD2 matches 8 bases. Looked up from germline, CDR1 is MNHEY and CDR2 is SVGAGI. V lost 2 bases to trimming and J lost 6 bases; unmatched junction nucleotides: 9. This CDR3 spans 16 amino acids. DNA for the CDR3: TGTGCCAGCAGTTACGGAGCGGGAGAGTGGAGCAATGAGCAGTTCTTC. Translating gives CASSYGAGEWSNEQFF.

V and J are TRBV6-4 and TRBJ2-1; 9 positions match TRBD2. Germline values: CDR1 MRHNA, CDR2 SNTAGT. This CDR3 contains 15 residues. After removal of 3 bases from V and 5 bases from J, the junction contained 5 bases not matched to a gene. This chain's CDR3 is CASSEASGAHNEQFF. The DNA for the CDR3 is TGTGCCAGCAGTGAGGCTAGCGGGGCACACAATGAGCAGTTCTTC.